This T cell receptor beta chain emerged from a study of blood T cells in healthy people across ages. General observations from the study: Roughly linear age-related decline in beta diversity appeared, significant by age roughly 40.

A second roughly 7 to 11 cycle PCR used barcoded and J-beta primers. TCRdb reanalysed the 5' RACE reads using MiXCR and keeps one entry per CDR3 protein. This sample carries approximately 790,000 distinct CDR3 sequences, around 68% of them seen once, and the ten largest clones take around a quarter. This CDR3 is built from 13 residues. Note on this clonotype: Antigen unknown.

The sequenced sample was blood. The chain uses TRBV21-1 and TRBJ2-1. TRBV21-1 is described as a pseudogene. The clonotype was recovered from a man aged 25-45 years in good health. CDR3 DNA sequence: TGTGCCAGCAGCAGTAATCGGAACAATGAGCAGTTCTTC. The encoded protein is CASSSNRNNEQFF.